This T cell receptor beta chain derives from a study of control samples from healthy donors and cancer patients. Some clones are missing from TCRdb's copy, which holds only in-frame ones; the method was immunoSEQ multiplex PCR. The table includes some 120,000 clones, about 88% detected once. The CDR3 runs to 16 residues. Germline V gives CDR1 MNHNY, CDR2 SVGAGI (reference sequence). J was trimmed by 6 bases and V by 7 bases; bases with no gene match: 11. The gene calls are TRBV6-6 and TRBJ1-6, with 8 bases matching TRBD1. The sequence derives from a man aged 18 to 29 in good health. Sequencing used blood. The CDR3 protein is CASKRFSDRGNSPLHF. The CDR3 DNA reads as TGTGCCAGCAAACGGTTCTCCGACAGGGGTAATTCACCCCTCCACTTT.